These T cell receptor beta chains were read from a single sample in a study of type 1 regulatory T cells. These receptors' antigens are unknown. TCRdb recomputed calls from the reads with MiXCR, one row per CDR3 protein. Altogether approximately 77,000 distinct CDR3 sequences are present, roughly 20% being singletons, with the ten largest covering roughly 8%. Input material: cultured type 1 regulatory T (Tr1) cells, either the whole culture or a sorted fraction (not recorded which). The source is a human donor in good health. Both conserved end residues are trimmed from each CDR3.

j_call: TRBJ2-7
v_call: TRBV10-3
cdr3_aa: AINDAGGYEQY

j_call: TRBJ2-1
v_call: TRBV20-1
cdr3_aa: SAIAPFRGLGNEQF

j_call: TRBJ2-7
v_call: TRBV7-2
cdr3_aa: ASSLAGTSAYEQY

j_call: TRBJ2-1
v_call: TRBV5-1
cdr3_aa: ASSLLENEQF

j_call: TRBJ1-4
v_call: TRBV20-1
cdr3_aa: SARAGHNEKLF

j_call: TRBJ2-1
v_call: TRBV5-1
cdr3_aa: ASSFFHTGESQYNEQF

j_call: TRBJ2-3
v_call: TRBV7-6
cdr3_aa: ASSSGFTQY

j_call: TRBJ2-5
v_call: TRBV30
cdr3_aa: AWTGTIETQY

j_call: TRBJ2-6
v_call: TRBV6-5
cdr3_aa: ASRREPFRSSGANVLT

j_call: TRBJ2-4
v_call: TRBV7-3
cdr3_aa: ASSLAASGSGIQY

j_call: TRBJ2-1
v_call: TRBV7-2
cdr3_aa: ASSLAFSDNEQF

j_call: TRBJ2-2
v_call: TRBV11-2
cdr3_aa: ASSLNPGGTGELF

j_call: TRBJ1-6
v_call: TRBV5-1
cdr3_aa: ASSWGQGNSPLH

j_call: TRBJ2-7
v_call: TRBV7-9
cdr3_aa: ASSPRQGSLYEQY

j_call: TRBJ2-1
v_call: TRBV5-1
cdr3_aa: ASSRTSGVHNEQF

j_call: TRBJ2-1
v_call: TRBV11-3
cdr3_aa: ASSPRTSGAISGEQF

j_call: TRBJ1-2
v_call: TRBV12-3/TRBV12-4
cdr3_aa: ASREDGGYT

j_call: TRBJ2-7
v_call: TRBV7-8
cdr3_aa: ASSIATDEQY

j_call: TRBJ2-7
v_call: TRBV28
cdr3_aa: ASSLSGNEQY

j_call: TRBJ2-5
v_call: TRBV20-1
cdr3_aa: SAISQGLATTQY

j_call: TRBJ1-6
v_call: TRBV18
cdr3_aa: ASSNRDSNSPLH

j_call: TRBJ2-3
v_call: TRBV12-3/TRBV12-4
cdr3_aa: ASKLLASTDTQY

j_call: TRBJ1-5
v_call: TRBV12-3/TRBV12-4
cdr3_aa: ASSLGGQGGNQPQH

j_call: TRBJ2-7
v_call: TRBV20-1
cdr3_aa: SARGGTSGIKGQY

j_call: TRBJ2-7
v_call: TRBV5-8
cdr3_aa: ASSGRAGVLGEQY

j_call: TRBJ2-2
v_call: TRBV5-1
cdr3_aa: ASSFRQRANTGELF

j_call: TRBJ2-2
v_call: TRBV3-1
cdr3_aa: ASSQVSNTGELF

j_call: TRBJ2-7
v_call: TRBV9
cdr3_aa: ASSVGQARSYEQY

j_call: TRBJ1-1
v_call: TRBV5-1
cdr3_aa: ASSLDGAVPEAF

j_call: TRBJ2-1
v_call: TRBV5-1
cdr3_aa: ASSLEDEQF

j_call: TRBJ1-3
v_call: TRBV28
cdr3_aa: ATFKNTIY

j_call: TRBJ1-6
v_call: TRBV12-3/TRBV12-4
cdr3_aa: ASSLGPGQGITRGSPLH

j_call: TRBJ1-4
v_call: TRBV12-3/TRBV12-4
cdr3_aa: ASRKKGQTATTEKLF

j_call: TRBJ2-3
v_call: TRBV28
cdr3_aa: ASSAPDRAAQY

j_call: TRBJ1-1
v_call: TRBV14
cdr3_aa: ASSHRGGFGEAF

j_call: TRBJ1-2
v_call: TRBV7-9
cdr3_aa: ASSPGGSGYGYT

j_call: TRBJ2-1
v_call: TRBV12-3/TRBV12-4
cdr3_aa: ASSLRGMGEQF

j_call: TRBJ2-3
v_call: TRBV28
cdr3_aa: ASSHGAGLTDTQY

j_call: TRBJ2-3
v_call: TRBV5-1
cdr3_aa: ASSLRGTRGDTQY

j_call: TRBJ2-1
v_call: TRBV3-1
cdr3_aa: ASSQTGGYNEQF

j_call: TRBJ2-2
v_call: TRBV7-3
cdr3_aa: ASSPGGANTGELF

j_call: TRBJ1-2
v_call: TRBV13
cdr3_aa: ASSSQTANYGYT

j_call: TRBJ1-1
v_call: TRBV7-9
cdr3_aa: ASSLGGGDGTEAF

j_call: TRBJ2-2
v_call: TRBV5-1
cdr3_aa: ASSLWDANTGELF

j_call: TRBJ2-3
v_call: TRBV29-1
cdr3_aa: SVGGGQAGLLTQY

j_call: TRBJ2-5
v_call: TRBV20-1
cdr3_aa: SADGTSGGRETQY

j_call: TRBJ1-1
v_call: TRBV30
cdr3_aa: AWSRRRGNTEAF

j_call: TRBJ1-5
v_call: TRBV21-1
cdr3_aa: ASSKRAQGNQPQH

j_call: TRBJ1-1
v_call: TRBV5-1
cdr3_aa: ASSLGQVETEAF